The clone carrying this T cell receptor (beta chain) has more than one count but fewer than ten. Its antigen is not known. This sample is drawn from a study of cytomegalovirus exposure and HLA in healthy donors. Whole-study findings and limits: Common viral pathogens were later found to be apparently linked to several of the most significant clusters. In a later analysis, CMV-associated beta chains were mostly HLA-associated, it appeared. Sequence variants that were highly shared formed a cluster that was likely a sequencing artifact.

The CDR3 contains 13 residues. Trimming cost V 4 bases and J 7 bases; bases outside gene matches: 7. Germline loops: CDR1 MNHEY, CDR2 SVGAGI. The PCR was carried out with 60 Vbeta primers and 13 Jbeta primers. Method: immunoSEQ multiplex PCR; TCRdb's copy keeps in-frame clones and lacks some. The sample yields about 120,000 clones, 17% seen once. The source is a female donor in good health and CMV-seropositive. The specimen sequenced was PBMCs. The V gene is TRBV6-5, the J gene TRBJ2-7, with 7 positions matching TRBD2. The CDR3 nucleotides read TGTGCCAGCAGTTTGGGTCGAGCGGGGGAGCAGTACTTC. Amino acid sequence: CASSLGRAGEQYF.